The entry below gives a single TCR beta chain sequence along with its context. Its antigen remains unknown. Clones were read by immunoSEQ multiplex PCR, and TCRdb kept only the in-frame ones, dropping some. The table has over 60,000 clones, roughly 80% seen once. This specimen comes from a study of T cell clones after liver transplantation. Deletions cut 0 bases from V and 6 bases from J, with 5 bases between. CDR1 and CDR2 from the germline V gene are SEHNR and FQNEAQ (reference sequence). This CDR3 contains 13 residues. Study conclusions and caveats: Donor-reactive sequences fell more than third party-reactive ones, suggesting partial deletion. Rather than being deleted, graft donor-reactive T cells may have moved into the graft.

Sequences were derived from CD4+ T cells from blood, sampled before liver transplant. The rearrangement links TRBV7-9 to TRBJ2-2; D might be TRBD1 (5 bases). This TCR derives from a human donor who received a liver transplant. CDR3 amino acids: CASSLAQAGELFF. The DNA for the CDR3 is TGTGCCAGCAGCTTAGCACAGGCCGGGGAGCTGTTTTTT.